This T cell receptor beta chain came from a study of identifying expanded T cells in peripheral blood. Study outcomes and limitations: Over about two and four weeks, about 17 and 20 clones changed, versus around 1.3 between replicates. Variance in clone template counts between approximately 2-week samples significantly increased with total template count across all healthy donors.

As concerns this clone: Its cognate antigen is unknown.

The CDR3 contains 14 residues. The V gene's germline CDR1 is LNHNV and CDR2 YYDKDF (reference sequence). V was trimmed by 8 bases and J by 2 bases, leaving 13 bases between them. Healthy donors had no documented immune events, such as infections, while sampled. TCRdb's copy holds only in-frame clones and misses some; the assay was immunoSEQ multiplex PCR. The sample consists of approximately 100,000 clones, less than 90% of them appearing once. This sequence joins TRBV15 and TRBJ1-5; D remains unclear. The sample taken for sequencing was blood. The TCR comes from a person aged 18 to 70 in good health. The CDR3 sequence: CATGRESRNQPQHF. CDR3 in DNA: TGTGCCACCGGCCGGGAATCTCGCAATCAGCCCCAGCATTTT.